The sequence of this T cell receptor beta chain was determined in a study of beta chain features in type 1 diabetes. Background on the study: In all, around 100,000,000 sorted cells from all samples were analyzed.

The germline gives CDR1 SNHLY, CDR2 FYNNEI. The CDR3 sequence is 15 residues long. Trimming cost V 6 bases and J 3 bases, with 17 bases left between them. There are a few counts of this clone. The antigen is not known. Purity exceeding 95% was reached by all sorted populations. As every portion of the isolated RNA was reverse transcribed, the sequencing read expressed TCRB transcripts. Measured with immunoSEQ multiplex PCR; TCRdb has only the in-frame clones, and not every one. Of roughly 730,000 clones listed, over 10% were seen once; the top ten hold approximately 0.022%. The study, taken as a whole, reports: Compared to healthy donors, patients appeared to have naive, central memory and Treg TCRB repertoires that were more alike. In all four CD4+ subsets, TCRB CDR3 length was significantly, moderately reduced in type 1 diabetes.

The material sequenced was naive CD4+ T cells from blood. The clonotype originates from a young man with type 1 diabetes. This sequence joins TRBV2 and TRBJ1-2, with D perhaps matching TRBD1 (6 bases). This chain's CDR3 is CASSEDSPTDYGYTF. DNA for the CDR3: TGTGCCAGCAGCGAGGACAGCCCTACGGACTATGGCTACACCTTC. Variable domain in full (rest from reference TRBV2 and TRBJ1-2): EPEVTQTPSHQVTQMGQEVILRCVPISNHLYFYWYRQILGQKVEFLVSFYNNEISEKSEIFDDQFSVERPDGSNFTLKIRSTKLEDSAMYFCASSEDSPTDYGYTFGSGTRLTVV.